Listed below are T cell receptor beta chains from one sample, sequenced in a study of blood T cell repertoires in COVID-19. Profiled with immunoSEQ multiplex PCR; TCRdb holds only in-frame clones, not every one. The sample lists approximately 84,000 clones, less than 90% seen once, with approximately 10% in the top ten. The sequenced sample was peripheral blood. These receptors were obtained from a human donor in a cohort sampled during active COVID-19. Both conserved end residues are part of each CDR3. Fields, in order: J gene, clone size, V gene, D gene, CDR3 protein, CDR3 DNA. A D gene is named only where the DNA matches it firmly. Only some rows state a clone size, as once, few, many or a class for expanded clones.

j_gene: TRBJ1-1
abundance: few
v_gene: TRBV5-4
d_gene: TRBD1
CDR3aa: CASSWNRGDTEAFF
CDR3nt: TGTGCCAGCAGCTGGAACAGGGGTGACACTGAAGCTTTCTTT

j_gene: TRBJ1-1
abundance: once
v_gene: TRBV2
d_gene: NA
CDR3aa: CASSAVNMNTEAFF
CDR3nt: TGTGCCAGCAGTGCTGTGAACATGAACACTGAAGCTTTCTTT

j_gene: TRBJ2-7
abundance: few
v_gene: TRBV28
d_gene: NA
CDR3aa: CASSSGFEQYF
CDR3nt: TGTGCCAGCAGTTCCGGGTTCGAGCAGTACTTC

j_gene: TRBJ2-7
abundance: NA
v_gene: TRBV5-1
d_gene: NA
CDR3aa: CASSLVGGEVYEQYF
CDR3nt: TGCGCCAGCAGCTTGGTCGGGGGAGAGGTCTACGAGCAGTACTTC

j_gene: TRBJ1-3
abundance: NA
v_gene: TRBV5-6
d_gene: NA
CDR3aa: CASSLALHRPGNTIYF
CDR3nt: TGTGCCAGCAGCTTGGCACTCCACAGGCCTGGAAACACCATATATTTT

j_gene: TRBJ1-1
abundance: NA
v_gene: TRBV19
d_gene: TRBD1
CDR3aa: CASSDTGGTASAFF
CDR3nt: TGTGCCAGTAGTGATACGGGGGGGACAGCTTCTGCTTTCTTT

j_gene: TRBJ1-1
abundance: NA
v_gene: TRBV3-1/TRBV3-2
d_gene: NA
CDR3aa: CASSRVGGSGDGFEAFF
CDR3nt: TGTGCCAGCAGCCGCGTTGGGGGAAGCGGGGACGGATTTGAAGCTTTCTTT

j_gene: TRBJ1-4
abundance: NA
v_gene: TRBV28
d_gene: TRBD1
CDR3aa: CASSLFGGGQGALRGRLFF
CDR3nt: TGTGCCAGCAGTTTATTTGGAGGGGGACAGGGGGCCCTAAGAGGTCGTCTGTTTTTT

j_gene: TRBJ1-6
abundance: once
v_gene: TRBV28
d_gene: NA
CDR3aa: CASTNSRNNSPLHF
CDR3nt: TGTGCCAGCACCAACAGCAGAAATAATTCACCCCTCCACTTT

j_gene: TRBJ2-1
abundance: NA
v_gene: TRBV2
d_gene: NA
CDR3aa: CASSSGINNEQFF
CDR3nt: TGTGCCAGCAGTTCAGGAATAAACAATGAGCAGTTCTTC

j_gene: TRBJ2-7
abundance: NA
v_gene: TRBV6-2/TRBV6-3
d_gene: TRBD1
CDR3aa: CASSYPPWAQGQNLYEQYF
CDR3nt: TGTGCCAGCAGTTACCCGCCCTGGGCCCAGGGACAGAACCTCTACGAGCAGTACTTC

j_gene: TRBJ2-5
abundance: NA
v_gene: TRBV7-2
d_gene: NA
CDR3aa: CASSRTQEETQYF
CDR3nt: TGTGCCAGCAGCCGAACACAAGAAGAGACCCAGTACTTC

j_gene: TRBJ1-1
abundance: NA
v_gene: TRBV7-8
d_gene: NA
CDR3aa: CASSQDRNTEAFF
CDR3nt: TGTGCCAGCAGCCAAGACAGAAACACTGAAGCTTTCTTT

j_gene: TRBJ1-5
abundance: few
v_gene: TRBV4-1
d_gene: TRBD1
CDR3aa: CASSQTGQHNQPQHF
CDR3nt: TGCGCCAGCAGCCAAACGGGACAGCACAATCAGCCCCAGCATTTT

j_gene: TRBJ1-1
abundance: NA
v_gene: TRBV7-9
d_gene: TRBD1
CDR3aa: CASSLWTGQLVAFF
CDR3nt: TGTGCCAGCAGCCTTTGGACAGGGCAGCTCGTGGCTTTCTTT

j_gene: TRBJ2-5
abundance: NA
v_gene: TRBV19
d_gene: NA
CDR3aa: CATSPGEETQYF
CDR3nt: TGTGCCACCAGTCCGGGAGAAGAGACCCAGTACTTC

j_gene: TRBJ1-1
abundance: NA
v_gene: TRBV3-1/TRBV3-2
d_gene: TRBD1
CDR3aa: CASSSRGARLNTEAFF
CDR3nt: TGTGCCAGCAGCTCCAGGGGGGCGCGATTGAACACTGAAGCTTTCTTT

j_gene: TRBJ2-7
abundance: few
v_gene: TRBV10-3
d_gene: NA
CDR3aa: CAISSQGYEQYF
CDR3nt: TGTGCCATCAGTTCACAGGGCTACGAGCAGTACTTC

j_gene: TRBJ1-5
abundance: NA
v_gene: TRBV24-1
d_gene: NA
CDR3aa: CHWRSNQPQHF
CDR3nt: TGTCATTGGCGGAGCAATCAGCCCCAGCATTTT

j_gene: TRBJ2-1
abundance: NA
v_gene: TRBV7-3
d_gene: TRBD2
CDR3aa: CASSLAGVSGRLDEQFF
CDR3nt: TGTGCCAGCAGCTTAGCGGGGGTTAGCGGGAGGTTGGATGAGCAGTTCTTC

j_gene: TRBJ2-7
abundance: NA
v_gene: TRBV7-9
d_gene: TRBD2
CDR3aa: CASSPELGLAGLSYEQYF
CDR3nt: TGTGCCAGCAGCCCAGAGTTGGGACTAGCGGGTCTCTCCTACGAGCAGTACTTC

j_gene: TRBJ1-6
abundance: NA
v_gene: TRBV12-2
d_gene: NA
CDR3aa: CASRSKEGRDNSPLHF
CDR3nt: TGTGCAAGTCGCTCAAAAGAGGGCAGAGATAATTCACCCCTCCACTTT

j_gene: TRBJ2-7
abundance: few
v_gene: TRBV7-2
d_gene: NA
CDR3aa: CASSAPGPQRYEQYF
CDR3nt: TGTGCCAGCAGCGCCCCGGGTCCTCAAAGGTACGAGCAGTACTTC

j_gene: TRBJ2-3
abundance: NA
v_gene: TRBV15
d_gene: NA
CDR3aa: CATSRELQTDTQYF
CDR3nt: TGTGCCACCAGCAGAGAACTCCAAACAGATACGCAGTATTTT

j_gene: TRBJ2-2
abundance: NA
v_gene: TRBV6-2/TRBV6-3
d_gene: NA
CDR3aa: CASSRHRNTGELFF
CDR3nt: TGTGCCAGCAGCAGACACCGAAACACCGGGGAGCTGTTTTTT

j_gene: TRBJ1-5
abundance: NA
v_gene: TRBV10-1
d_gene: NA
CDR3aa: CASSDLYQPQHF
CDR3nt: TGCGCCAGCAGTGACCTTTATCAGCCCCAGCATTTT

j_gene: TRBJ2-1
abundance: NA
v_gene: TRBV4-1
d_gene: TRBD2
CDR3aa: CASSQEGTSGSLNEQFF
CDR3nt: TGCGCCAGCAGCCAAGAAGGGACTAGCGGGAGCCTAAATGAGCAGTTCTTC

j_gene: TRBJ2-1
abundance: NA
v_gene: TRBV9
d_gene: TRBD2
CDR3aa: CASSTSGRAPYNEQFF
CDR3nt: TGTGCCAGCAGCACTAGCGGGAGGGCCCCCTACAATGAGCAGTTCTTC

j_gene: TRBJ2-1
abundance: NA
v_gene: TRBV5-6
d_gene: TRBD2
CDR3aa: CASSFVTSGGASSYNEQFF
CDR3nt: TGTGCCAGCAGCTTTGTGACTAGCGGGGGGGCGAGCTCCTACAATGAGCAGTTCTTC

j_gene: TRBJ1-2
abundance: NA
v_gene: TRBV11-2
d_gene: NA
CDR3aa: CASSSPMVSYGYTF
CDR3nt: TGTGCCAGCAGCTCCCCGATGGTCAGCTATGGCTACACCTTC

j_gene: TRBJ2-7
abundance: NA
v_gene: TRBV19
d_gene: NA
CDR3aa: CASSPQIGATYEQYF
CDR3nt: TGTGCCAGTAGCCCCCAGATAGGGGCGACCTACGAGCAGTACTTC